Here is one T cell receptor (beta chain) with its context. The antigen remains unidentified. This sample is drawn from a study of post-analysis software for immune sequencing data. Study context: The patients showed relapsing-remitting, secondary progressive and progressive-relapsing multiple sclerosis courses. Study observations and caveats: Compared with controls, patients showed significantly lower normalized Chao1 diversity. Comparison of patients with controls showed about 5 TRBV segments more frequent in patients, TRBV5-6, TRBV5-1 and TRBV20-1 among them.

CDR1 and CDR2 from the germline V gene are SQVTM and ANQGSEA. The CDR3 contains 14 residues. V was clipped by 5 bases and J by 6 bases; unmatched bases: 10. Researchers reported that TCR beta cDNA libraries carried unique molecular identifiers. T cells numbering roughly 0.9 to 10 million yielded cDNA molecules that totaled roughly 500,000. One entry per CDR3 protein, called by TCRdb with MiXCR from the PCR reads. The sample records about 430,000 distinct CDR3 sequences, 39% being singletons. The sample comprised blood. The receptor's source is a girl between 2 and 10 years old with multiple sclerosis. The genes are TRBV29-1 and TRBJ2-1; 7 positions match TRBD1. The CDR3 loop is CSVYKGARPNEQFF. CDR3 in DNA: TGCAGCGTTTACAAGGGGGCCCGCCCCAATGAGCAGTTCTTC.